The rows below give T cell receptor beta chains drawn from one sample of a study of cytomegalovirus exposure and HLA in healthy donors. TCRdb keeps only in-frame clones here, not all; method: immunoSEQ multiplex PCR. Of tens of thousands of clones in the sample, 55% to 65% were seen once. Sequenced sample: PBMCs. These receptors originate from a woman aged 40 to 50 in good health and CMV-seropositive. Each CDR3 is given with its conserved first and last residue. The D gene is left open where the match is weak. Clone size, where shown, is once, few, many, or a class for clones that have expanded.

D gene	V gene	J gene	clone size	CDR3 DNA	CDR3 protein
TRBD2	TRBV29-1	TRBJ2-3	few	TGCAGCTCGGGGACTAGCGGGAGCACAGATACGCAGTATTTT	CSSGTSGSTDTQYF
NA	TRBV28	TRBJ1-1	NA	TGTGCCAGCAGTTTGATGGCTTACACTGAAGCTTTCTTT	CASSLMAYTEAFF
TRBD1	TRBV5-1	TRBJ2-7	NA	TGCGCCAGCAGCTTACTGACAGGGAGCTCCTACGAGCAGTACTTC	CASSLLTGSSYEQYF
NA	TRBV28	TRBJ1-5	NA	TGTGCCAGCAGACCGGGGGGGGGTAGGGCCCTCAATCAGCCCCAGCATTTT	CASRPGGGRALNQPQHF
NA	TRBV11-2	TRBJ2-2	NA	TGTGCCAGCAGCTTGCCAACTAATAACCCCGGGGAGCTGTTTTTT	CASSLPTNNPGELFF
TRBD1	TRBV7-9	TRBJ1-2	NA	TGTGCCAGCAGCTTGGGACAGGGAGCCGACTATGGCTACACCTTC	CASSLGQGADYGYTF
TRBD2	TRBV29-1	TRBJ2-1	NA	TGCAGCGTTGAAGAGACTAGCGGGAGGATCGATGAGCAGTTCTTC	CSVEETSGRIDEQFF
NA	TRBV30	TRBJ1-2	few	TGTGCCTGGATTTCACGACAGAGCTATGGCTACACCTTC	CAWISRQSYGYTF
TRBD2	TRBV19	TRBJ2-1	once	TGTGCCAGTAGTTTCAGCGGGAGGGCCCGGAATGAGCAGTTCTTC	CASSFSGRARNEQFF
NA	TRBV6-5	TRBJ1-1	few	TGTGCCAGCAGTTACGGGTGGAGCACTGAAGCTTTCTTT	CASSYGWSTEAFF